The entry below describes one T cell receptor beta chain. The clone's antigen remains unknown. No much larger clone is present one base from it, and per-base qualities are unavailable. The immunoSEQ Assay, a bias-controlled multiplex PCR, was used to amplify TCRbeta CDR3 regions from genomic DNA. Concerning the study's data processing: The number of nucleated cells in each sample was estimated from the amplification of reference gene primers within the assay. Sequence reads were collapsed and filtered to measure the absolute abundance of every unique TCRbeta CDR3 rearrangement. For each sample, productive Simpson clonality was calculated as the square root of Simpson's diversity index across productive rearrangements. Imported from immuneACCESS, the table was reduced by TCRdb to in-frame sequences with V and J called. These copies leave out some clones; in studies compared against another copy, an unresolved V gene accounts for under half, and the cause of the remainder is not known. The DNA gave D and trimming, while V, J and clone size come from that table. The sample records approximately 9,800 clones, roughly 80% of which are singletons. The ten top clones hold around 6.9% of the sample.

Each collaborating institution followed its own protocols to collect whole blood in K2EDTA tubes. For TCRbeta analysis, collaborator samples were shipped as frozen whole blood, as isolated PBMCs, or as DNA extracted from either sample type. The sample belongs to a study of blood T cell repertoires in COVID-19 (dated by TCRdb to the early 2020s). The study in broad terms: Samples covering the acute and convalescent phases of COVID-19 were provided by collaborators in the United States, Italy and Spain. Where available, HLA class I and class II types were taken from metadata supplied by the sample provider and were not determined by assay-based typing. Samples came from the ongoing ImmuneRACE study (first 160 participants) plus 1,254 subjects from 6 global collaborators. The material from the prospective study consisted of cDNA or gDNA derived from T cells, B-cell-depleted T cells, or PBMCs. A freely available public database, intended as a resource for researchers studying the immune response to SARS-CoV-2, is where the repertoires were released. The dataset comprised deeply sampled blood TCRbeta repertoires from subjects exposed to, actively infected with, or recovered from COVID-19. Nearly every sample came with metadata listing a de-identified subject ID, COVID-19 status, age in years and sex.

The paper as a whole reports these results and caveats: The amount of clinical and demographic metadata varied by source and participant and was provided uncurated.

This TCR came from a man aged 70-80 years with active COVID-19. Sequencing was performed on peripheral blood.

CDR3 sequence: CASSLPPKNIQYF. Here is the DNA: TGTGCCAGCAGCCTCCCCCCCAAAAACATTCAGTACTTC. The rearranged segments are TRBV7-9 and TRBJ2-4, with the identity of the D gene unclear. Reading from cysteine to phenylalanine, the CDR3 counts 13 amino acids. Solely the CDR3 DNA is kept, with 39 bases framed from the first base. V loses 5 bases of germline sequence and J loses 2 bases, and the interval between the two ends is 7 bases. From a lookup of the germline V gene (reference sequence), CDR1 and CDR2 are SEHNR and FQNEAQ.